The 21 T cell receptor beta chains below all came from one sample that was sequenced in a study of T cells in narcolepsy. Profiled with immunoSEQ multiplex PCR; TCRdb holds only in-frame clones, not every one. The repertoire has tens of thousands of clones, roughly 80% of them found once; the top ten carry approximately 1%. The material sequenced was CD45RA- memory CD4+ T cells from PBMCs. These receptors came from a human donor with narcolepsy.

The V gene is TRBV2, the J gene TRBJ2-3; 8 bases agree with TRBD2. The J segment lost 2 bases and the V segment lost 5 bases, leaving 6 bases of the junction unmatched. The CDR3 consists of 15 residues. Germline lookup yields CDR1 SNHLY and CDR2 FYNNEI. CDR3: CASSLAGLFTDTQYF. The CDR3, as DNA: TGTGCCAGCAGTTTAGCGGGGCTCTTCACAGATACGCAGTATTTT.

The V and J genes are TRBV9 and TRBJ2-2; tentatively, D is TRBD1 (6 bases). CDR1 SGDLS and CDR2 YYNGEE come from the germline V gene. This CDR3 spans 14 amino acids. Trimming took 6 bases from V and 2 from J, leaving 11 bases between them. The CDR3 DNA is TGTGCCAGCAACTACAGGGAAAACACCGGGGAGCTGTTTTTT. Its protein product is CASNYRENTGELFF.

The genes are TRBV4-2 and TRBJ2-5; TRBD2 matches at 12 bases. CDR1 and CDR2 (germline): LGHNA, YNFKEQ. This CDR3 spans 16 amino acids. V shed 5 bases and J 5 bases; nucleotides not matched to a gene: 9. CDR3 region: CASSFRLAGAGETQYF. The CDR3 DNA reads TGTGCCAGCAGCTTTCGACTAGCGGGAGCAGGGGAGACCCAGTACTTC.

This rearrangement joins TRBV4-1 to TRBJ2-7, with TRBD2 matching 12 bases. The trim removed 1 base at V and 7 bases at J, leaving 8 bases unmatched. There are 16 residues in the CDR3. Germline values: CDR1 MGHRA, CDR2 YSYEKL. CDR3 sequence (DNA): TGCGCCAGCAGCCAAGTCCCGACTAGCGGGAGTGGGGAGCAGTACTTC. It codes for CASSQVPTSGSGEQYF.

This clone was observed a handful of times. V usage is TRBV27 and J usage is TRBJ2-1; 10 bases agree with TRBD2. J gave up 3 bases and V 4 bases, and 12 bases lay outside the gene matches. This CDR3 has 18 amino acids. Germline-derived CDR1 and CDR2 are MNHEY and SMNVEV (reference sequence). CDR3 region: CASSSGLAETRNYNEQFF. Here the CDR3 DNA reads TGTGCCAGCAGTTCCGGACTAGCGGAGACCCGAAACTACAATGAGCAGTTCTTC.

This clone was seen only a few times. This CDR3 is CASSSYTRDRSSGANVLTF. CDR3 coding DNA: TGTGCCAGCAGCTCTTACACCCGGGACAGGAGCTCTGGGGCCAACGTCCTGACTTTC. The rearrangement links TRBV11-2 to TRBJ2-6, with TRBD1 matching over 8 bases. Trimming cost V 4 bases and J 0 bases; bases outside gene matches: 11. The CDR3 is 19 residues long. Looked up from germline, CDR1 is SGHAT and CDR2 is FQNNGV.

This clone was recorded only once. The chain links TRBV9 to TRBJ1-2; 7 bases align to TRBD1. The CDR3 totals 15 residues. Germline V gene sequence: CDR1 SGDLS, CDR2 YYNGEE. V gave up 0 bases and J gave up 5 bases; unmatched junction bases: 7. DNA for the CDR3: TGTGCCAGCAGCGTAGGAGGAGGGGGCGGTTATGGCTACACCTTC. This sequence encodes CASSVGGGGGYGYTF.

V usage is TRBV10-2 and J usage is TRBJ2-2; TRBD1 is a possible D gene (5 bases). The CDR3 has 14 amino acids. The V gene lost 6 bases and the J gene lost 3 bases, with 11 bases spanning the gap. Germline values: CDR1 WSHSY, CDR2 SAAADI. The CDR3: CASRNLQDTGELFF. The CDR3 coding sequence is TGCGCCAGCAGAAACCTACAGGACACCGGGGAGCTGTTTTTT.

The J gene is TRBJ1-1, the V gene TRBV6-1, with D possibly TRBD1 on 6 matching bases. Germline CDR1 is MNHNS and CDR2 is SASEGT. The CDR3 sequence is 12 residues long. V was trimmed by 3 bases and J by 8 bases, leaving 10 bases between them. CDR3 residues: CASSDRQVEAFF. DNA of the CDR3: TGTGCCAGCAGTGACCGACAGGTCGAAGCTTTCTTT.

This rearrangement joins TRBV19 to TRBJ2-5, with no clear D. There are 15 residues in the CDR3. Between the trimmed V and J ends, which lost 6 bases and 0 bases, there was a span of 14 bases. CDR1 LNHDA and CDR2 SQIVND come from the germline V gene (reference sequence). The CDR3 sequence: CASRINSGYQETQYF. The CDR3 DNA reads TGTGCCAGTAGGATAAACTCCGGATACCAAGAGACCCAGTACTTC.

The chain has TRBV5-4 and TRBJ2-1; 7 positions match TRBD2. Germline V CDR1 and CDR2: SGHNT, YYREEE (reference sequence). This CDR3 contains 15 residues. V shed 5 bases and J 0 bases; nucleotides not matched to a gene: 5. Here the CDR3 reads CASSWGGASYNEQFF. Here the CDR3 DNA reads TGTGCCAGCAGTTGGGGGGGAGCCTCCTACAATGAGCAGTTCTTC.

To note about this clone: Other nucleotide sequences in the sample specify the same CDR3. V gene TRBV18 combines with J gene TRBJ2-2, with 7 bases aligning to TRBD2. The CDR3 runs to 12 residues. The junction had 5 bases not matched to a gene; V was cut back by 8 bases and J by 8 bases. Germline lookup yields CDR1 KGHSH and CDR2 LQKENI. CDR3 in DNA: TGTGCCAGCGCGGGAGAGGTAGGGGAGCTGTTTTTT. This gives the protein CASAGEVGELFF.

The genes are TRBV5-6 and TRBJ2-3; 11 bases fit TRBD2. Germline CDR1 and CDR2: SGHDT and YYEEEE. CDR3 length equals 16 residues. V lost 4 bases to trimming and J lost 2 bases; unmatched junction nucleotides: 6. This CDR3 reads CASSPGLADYTDTQYF. The CDR3 DNA sequence: TGTGCCAGCAGCCCGGGACTAGCGGACTACACAGATACGCAGTATTTT.

The V and J genes are TRBV15 and TRBJ1-5; the D gene is possibly TRBD1 (5 bases). V was shortened by 8 bases and J by 1 base, with 9 bases between the two germline ends. The CDR3 is 13 amino acids. Germline V gene sequence: CDR1 LNHNV, CDR2 YYDKDF (reference sequence). CDR3 sequence (DNA): TGTGCCACCGCTCAGGGAAGCAATCAGCCCCAGCATTTT. Amino acid sequence: CATAQGSNQPQHF. Filled out from reference TRBV15 and TRBJ1-5, the complete variable domain reads DAMVIQNPRYQVTQFGKPVTLSCSQTLNHNVMYWYQQKSSQAPKLLFHYYDKDFNNEADTPDNFQSRRPNTSFCFLDIRSPGLGDTAMYLCATAQGSNQPQHFGDGTRLSIL.

This clone was seen once. V gene TRBV18 combines with J gene TRBJ2-7; tentative D call: TRBD2 (6 bases). This CDR3 contains 14 residues. Germline values: CDR1 KGHSH, CDR2 LQKENI. Trimming took 9 bases from V and 0 from J, leaving 15 bases between them. The CDR3 loop is CASTTGTSSYEQYF. Here the CDR3 DNA reads TGTGCCAGTACGACCGGGACTTCCTCCTACGAGCAGTACTTC. Full variable domain (outside the CDR3, taken from reference TRBV18 and TRBJ2-7): NAGVMQNPRHLVRRRGQEARLRCSPMKGHSHVYWYRQLPEEGLKFMVYLQKENIIDESGMPKERFSAEFPKEGPSILRIQQVVRGDSAAYFCASTTGTSSYEQYFGPGTRLTVT.

The genes are TRBV5-1 and TRBJ2-1; TRBD2 might be the D (5 bases). In germline, CDR1 is SGHRS, CDR2 YFSETQ. V was trimmed by 4 bases and J by 7 bases, leaving 12 bases between them. The CDR3 sequence is 13 residues long. CDR3 nucleotide sequence: TGCGCCAGCAGCGTGGACTTAGGGAATGAGCAGTTCTTC. This translates into CASSVDLGNEQFF. The whole variable domain, filled in from reference TRBV5-1 and TRBJ2-1, reads KAGVTQTPRYLIKTRGQQVTLSCSPISGHRSVSWYQQTPGQGLQFLFEYFSETQRNKGNFPGRFSGRQFSNSRSEMNVSTLELGDSALYLCASSVDLGNEQFFGPGTRLTVL.

The V gene is TRBV11-2, the J gene TRBJ1-2, with TRBD1 matching over 8 bases. J was trimmed by 4 bases and V by 4 bases; bases with no gene match: 2. The CDR3 runs to 13 residues. CDR1 is SGHAT, CDR2 FQNNGV, per germline. The CDR3 nucleotides are TGTGCCAGCAGCTCGACAGGGGTCTATGGCTACACCTTC. Encoded protein: CASSSTGVYGYTF. Drawing the rest from reference TRBV11-2 and TRBJ1-2, the complete variable domain is EAGVAQSPRYKIIEKRQSVAFWCNPISGHATLYWYQQILGQGPKLLIQFQNNGVVDDSQLPKDRFSAERLKGVDSTLKIQPAKLEDSAVYLCASSSTGVYGYTFGSGTRLTVV.

This chain joins TRBV19 and TRBJ2-5, with D maybe TRBD2 (5 bases). Germline V gives CDR1 LNHDA, CDR2 SQIVND (reference sequence). Trimming took 3 bases from V and 9 from J, leaving 14 bases between them. The CDR3 extends over 13 amino acids. CDR3 bases: TGTGCCAGTAGTATGTTTGAGGGTCGGGCCCAGTACTTC. This encodes CASSMFEGRAQYF.

The gene calls are TRBV19 and TRBJ2-1; D possibly matches TRBD1 or TRBD2 (6 bases each). The germline CDR1 and CDR2 sequences are LNHDA and SQIVND (reference sequence). Trimming stripped 4 bases from V and 0 bases from J, with 10 bases between. This CDR3 region has 15 residues. CDR3: CASSRGASSYNEQFF. CDR3 in DNA: TGTGCCAGTAGTAGGGGGGCCAGCTCCTACAATGAGCAGTTCTTC.

The chain combines TRBV7-9 with TRBJ2-6; D possibly corresponds to TRBD2 (5 bases). The V end lost 5 bases, the J end lost 0 bases, and 17 bases lay between the germline ends. The CDR3 extends over 18 amino acids. In germline, CDR1 is SEHNR, CDR2 FQNEAQ (reference sequence). CDR3 region: CASSPPVGVFSGANVLTF. CDR3 nucleotides: TGTGCCAGCAGCCCCCCGGTGGGAGTTTTCTCTGGGGCCAACGTCCTGACTTTC.

The chain carries TRBV11-3 and TRBJ2-1; 12 positions match TRBD2. CDR3 length: 16 amino acids. Germline CDR1 SGHNT, CDR2 YENEEA. V trimming: 5 bases; J trimming: 3 bases; junction bases outside the gene matches: 5. The DNA for the CDR3 is TGTGCCAGCAGCGGACTAGCGGGAACCAGCTACAATGAGCAGTTCTTC. The encoded protein is CASSGLAGTSYNEQFF. Combining the CDR3 with reference TRBV11-3 and TRBJ2-1 gives the whole variable domain EAGVVQSPRYKIIEKKQPVAFWCNPISGHNTLYWYLQNLGQGPELLIRYENEEAVDDSQLPKDRFSAERLKGVDSTLKIQPAELGDSAVYLCASSGLAGTSYNEQFFGPGTRLTVL.